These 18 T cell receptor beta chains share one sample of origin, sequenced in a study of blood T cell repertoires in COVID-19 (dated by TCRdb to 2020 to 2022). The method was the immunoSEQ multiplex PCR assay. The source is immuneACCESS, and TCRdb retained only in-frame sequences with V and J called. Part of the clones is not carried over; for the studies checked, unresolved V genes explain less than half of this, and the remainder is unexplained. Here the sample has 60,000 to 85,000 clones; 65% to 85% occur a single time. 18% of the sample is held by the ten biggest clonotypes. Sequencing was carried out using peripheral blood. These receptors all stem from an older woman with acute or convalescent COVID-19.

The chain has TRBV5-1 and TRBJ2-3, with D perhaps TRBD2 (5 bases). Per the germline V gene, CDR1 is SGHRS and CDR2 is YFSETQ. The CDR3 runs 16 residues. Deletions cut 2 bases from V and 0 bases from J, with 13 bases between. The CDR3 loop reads CASSLLAGGSTDTQYF. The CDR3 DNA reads TGCGCCAGCAGCTTACTTGCGGGCGGAAGCACAGATACGCAGTATTTT.

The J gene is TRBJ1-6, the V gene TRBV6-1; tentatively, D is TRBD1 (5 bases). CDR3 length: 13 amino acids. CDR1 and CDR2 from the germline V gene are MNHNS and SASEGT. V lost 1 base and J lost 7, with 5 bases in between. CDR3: CASSEEGNSPLHF. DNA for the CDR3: TGTGCCAGCAGTGAAGAGGGGAATTCACCCCTCCACTTT.

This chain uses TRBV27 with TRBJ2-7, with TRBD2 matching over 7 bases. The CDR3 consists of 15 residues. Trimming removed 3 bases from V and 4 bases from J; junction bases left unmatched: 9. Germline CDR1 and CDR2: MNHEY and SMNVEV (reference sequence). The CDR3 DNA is TGTGCCAGCAGTTTGCAGGGACTATCTCCTTACGAGCAGTACTTC. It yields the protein CASSLQGLSPYEQYF.

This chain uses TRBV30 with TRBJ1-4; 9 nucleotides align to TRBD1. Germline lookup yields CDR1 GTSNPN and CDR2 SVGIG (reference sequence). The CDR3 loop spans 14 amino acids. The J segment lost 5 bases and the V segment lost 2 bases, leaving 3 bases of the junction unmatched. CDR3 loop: CAWSRTGANEKLFF. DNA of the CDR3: TGTGCCTGGAGTCGGACAGGGGCCAATGAAAAACTGTTTTTT.

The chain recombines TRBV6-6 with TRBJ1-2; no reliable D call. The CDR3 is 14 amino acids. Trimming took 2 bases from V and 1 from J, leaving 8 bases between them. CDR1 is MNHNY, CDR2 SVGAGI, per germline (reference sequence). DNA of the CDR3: TGTGCCAGCAGTTACGAGCGGAGTAACTATGGCTACACCTTC. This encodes CASSYERSNYGYTF.

CDR3 in amino acids: CASSQGSEQYF. The CDR3 nucleotides are TGTGCCAGCAGCCAAGGTAGCGAGCAGTACTTC. The chain employs TRBV14 and TRBJ2-7; D remains unclear. Trimming took 1 base from V and 6 from J, leaving 4 bases between them. This CDR3 is built from 11 residues. CDR1 and CDR2 from the germline V gene are SGHDN and FVKESK.

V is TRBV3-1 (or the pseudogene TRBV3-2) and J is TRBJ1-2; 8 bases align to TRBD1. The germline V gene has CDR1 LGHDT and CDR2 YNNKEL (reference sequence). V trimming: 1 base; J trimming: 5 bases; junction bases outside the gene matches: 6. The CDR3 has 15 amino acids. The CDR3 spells CASSQVLQGGYGYTF. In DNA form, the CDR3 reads TGTGCCAGCAGCCAAGTACTACAGGGGGGGTATGGCTACACCTTC.

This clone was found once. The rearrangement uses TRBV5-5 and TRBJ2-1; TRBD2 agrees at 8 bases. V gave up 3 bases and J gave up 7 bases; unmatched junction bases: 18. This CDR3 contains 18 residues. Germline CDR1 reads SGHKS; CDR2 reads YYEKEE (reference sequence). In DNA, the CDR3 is TGTGCCAGCAGCTCGTCCGGAGGCGCGGGGGGTTACCTGAATGAGCAGTTCTTC. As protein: CASSSSGGAGGYLNEQFF.

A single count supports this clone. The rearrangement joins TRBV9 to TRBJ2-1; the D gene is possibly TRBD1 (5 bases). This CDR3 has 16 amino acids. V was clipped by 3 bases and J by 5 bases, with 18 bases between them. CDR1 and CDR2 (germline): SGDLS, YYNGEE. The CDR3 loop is CASSARQSNGNNEQFF. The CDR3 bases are TGTGCCAGCAGCGCAAGACAGTCGAATGGGAACAATGAGCAGTTCTTC.

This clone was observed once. The CDR3 protein is CASSRVRWDSPLHF. As DNA, the CDR3 is TGTGCCAGCAGTCGCGTGAGGTGGGATTCACCCCTCCACTTT. The chain combines TRBV6-5 with TRBJ1-6; D gene unclear. The CDR3 spans 14 residues. Per the germline V gene, CDR1 is MNHEY and CDR2 is SVGAGI. Trimming removed 5 bases from V and 8 bases from J, with 13 bases in between.

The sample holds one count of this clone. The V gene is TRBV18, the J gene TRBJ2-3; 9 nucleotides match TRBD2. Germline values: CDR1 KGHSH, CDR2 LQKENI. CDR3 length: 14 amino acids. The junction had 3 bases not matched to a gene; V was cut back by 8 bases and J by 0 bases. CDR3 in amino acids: CASGSGGSTDTQYF. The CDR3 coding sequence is TGTGCCAGCGGCAGCGGGGGGAGCACAGATACGCAGTATTTT.

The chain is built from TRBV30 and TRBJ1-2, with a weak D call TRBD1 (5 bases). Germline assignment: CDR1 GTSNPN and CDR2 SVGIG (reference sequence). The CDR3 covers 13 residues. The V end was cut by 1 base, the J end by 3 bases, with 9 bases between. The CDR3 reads CAWSGQGDYGYTF. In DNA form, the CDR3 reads TGTGCCTGGAGTGGGCAGGGTGACTATGGCTACACCTTC.

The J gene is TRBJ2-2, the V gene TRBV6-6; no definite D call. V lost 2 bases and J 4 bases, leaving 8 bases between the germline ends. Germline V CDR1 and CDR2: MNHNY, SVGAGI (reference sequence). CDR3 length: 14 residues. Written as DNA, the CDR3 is TGTGCCAGCAGTTACCAGGAAGGCACCGGGGAGCTGTTTTTT. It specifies CASSYQEGTGELFF.

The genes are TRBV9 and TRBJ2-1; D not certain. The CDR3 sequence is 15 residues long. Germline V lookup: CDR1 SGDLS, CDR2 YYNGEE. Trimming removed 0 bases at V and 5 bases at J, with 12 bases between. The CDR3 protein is CASSVGNAGDNEQFF. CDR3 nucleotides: TGTGCCAGCAGCGTAGGAAACGCAGGCGACAATGAGCAGTTCTTC.

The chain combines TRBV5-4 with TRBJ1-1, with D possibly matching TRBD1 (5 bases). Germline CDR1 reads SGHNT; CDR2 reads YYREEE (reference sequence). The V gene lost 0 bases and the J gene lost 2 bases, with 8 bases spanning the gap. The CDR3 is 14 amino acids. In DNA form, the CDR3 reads TGTGCCAGCAGCTTGGACGGACATAACACTGAAGCTTTCTTT. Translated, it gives CASSLDGHNTEAFF.

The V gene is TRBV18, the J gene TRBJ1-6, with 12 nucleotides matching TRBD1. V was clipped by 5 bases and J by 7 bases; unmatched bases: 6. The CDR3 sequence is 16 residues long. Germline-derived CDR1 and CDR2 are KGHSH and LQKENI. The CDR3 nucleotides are TGTGCCAGCTCATCGGGACAGGGGGCAAGAAATTCACCCCTCCACTTT. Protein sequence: CASSSGQGARNSPLHF.

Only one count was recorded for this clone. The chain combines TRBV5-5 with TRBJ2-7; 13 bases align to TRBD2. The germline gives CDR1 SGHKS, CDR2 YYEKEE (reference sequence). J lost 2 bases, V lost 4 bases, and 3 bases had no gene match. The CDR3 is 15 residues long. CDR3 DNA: TGTGCCAGCAGCCCGGGACTAGCGGGACCCTACGAGCAGTACGTC. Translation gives CASSPGLAGPYEQYV.

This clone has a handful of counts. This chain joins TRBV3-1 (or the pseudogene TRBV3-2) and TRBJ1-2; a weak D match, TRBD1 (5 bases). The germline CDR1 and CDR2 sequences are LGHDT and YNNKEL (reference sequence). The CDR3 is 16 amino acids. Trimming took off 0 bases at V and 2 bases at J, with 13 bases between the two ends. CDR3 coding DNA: TGTGCCAGCAGCCAAGACGTTACAGGACCCAACTATGGCTACACCTTC. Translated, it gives CASSQDVTGPNYGYTF.